A single sample gave rise to the 22 T cell receptor beta chains below, sequenced in a study of PD-1 blockade in classical Hodgkin lymphoma (dated by TCRdb to 2019 to 2021). The library was obtained by the immunoSEQ multiplex PCR assay. In its TCRdb copy, this immuneACCESS table keeps in-frame sequences only and misses some clones. Where compared with another copy, unresolved V genes explain less than half of these, and the others have no known cause. The sample has around 26,000 clones on record, approximately 70% of them singletons. The ten biggest clones cover 3% to 4% of the sample. The time point label corresponds to: cycle 1 day 1 (C1D1), immediately before nivolumab initiation. Every trial patient had relapsed following autologous stem cell transplantation, and prior brentuximab vedotin exposure was what differed among cohorts A, B and C. This specimen was peripheral blood mononuclear cells (PBMCs), taken at baseline. All receptors derive from a human donor with classical Hodgkin lymphoma.

The chain couples TRBV5-1 to TRBJ2-3, with D perhaps matching TRBD2 (7 bases). CDR3 length equals 14 residues. V was pared by 3 bases and J by 6 bases, with 14 bases between. Germline V gives CDR1 SGHRS, CDR2 YFSETQ. CDR3 sequence reads: CASSWGGPVDTQYF. The CDR3 region has the DNA TGCGCCAGCAGCTGGGGGGGGCCGGTGGATACGCAGTATTTT.

The chain has TRBV2 and TRBJ1-5; the D is unclear. Trimming shortened V by 4 bases and J by 2 bases, and 12 bases separated the two germline ends. The CDR3 extends over 15 amino acids. Germline V lookup: CDR1 SNHLY, CDR2 FYNNEI. The CDR3 coding sequence is TGTGCCAGCAGTGCTGAAGGTCAGGGCAATCAGCCCCAGCATTTT. It codes for CASSAEGQGNQPQHF.

This chain joins TRBV11-2 and TRBJ2-7; 13 nucleotides line up with TRBD2. The CDR3 extends over 17 amino acids. V dropped 5 bases and J dropped 2; count of bases not matched to a gene: 9. Per germline, CDR1 SGHAT and CDR2 FQNNGV. CDR3 sequence reads: CASSGWTSGGDPYEQYF. CDR3 nucleotides: TGTGCCAGCAGCGGATGGACTAGCGGGGGAGACCCCTACGAGCAGTACTTC. The full variable domain, rest sourced from reference TRBV11-2 and TRBJ2-7, is EAGVAQSPRYKIIEKRQSVAFWCNPISGHATLYWYQQILGQGPKLLIQFQNNGVVDDSQLPKDRFSAERLKGVDSTLKIQPAKLEDSAVYLCASSGWTSGGDPYEQYFGPGTRLTVT.

This clone was detected only once. This chain connects TRBV12-2 to TRBJ1-2; TRBD1 was called by the table and not checked on the DNA. TRBV12-2 is described as a pseudogene. The CDR3 covers 18 residues. DNA of the CDR3: TGTGCAAGTCGCCCTTTTTCCTTCCGAGTGACAGGCTTCTATGGCTACACCTTC. Encoded protein: CASRPFSFRVTGFYGYTF.

The chain links TRBV7-8 to TRBJ2-3; D is ambiguous. Germline assignment: CDR1 SGHVS and CDR2 FQNEAQ. The V end lost 1 base, the J end lost 6 bases, and 11 bases lay between the germline ends. This CDR3 has 14 residues. The CDR3 DNA reads as TGTGCCAGCAGCTTAGATCTAGAGTCGGATACGCAGTATTTT. As protein: CASSLDLESDTQYF.

This chain links TRBV9 with TRBJ1-1; D perhaps matches TRBD1 (6 bases). Germline V CDR1 and CDR2: SGDLS, YYNGEE. This CDR3 has 15 residues. Trimming removed 3 bases at V and 0 bases at J, with 12 bases between. The CDR3 protein is CASSATGQLNTEAFF. In nucleotides, the CDR3 is TGTGCCAGCAGCGCTACCGGACAGTTGAACACTGAAGCTTTCTTT.

This sequence joins TRBV10-3 and TRBJ1-1, with no clear D. This CDR3 contains 13 residues. From germline, CDR1 is ENHRY and CDR2 SYGVKD. The V end lost 2 bases, the J end lost 5 bases, and 9 bases lay between the germline ends. In DNA form, the CDR3 reads TGTGCCATCAGTGAGGGTGTAGGGACTGAAGCTTTCTTT. Translating it yields CAISEGVGTEAFF.

V usage is TRBV2 and J usage is TRBJ2-5; the D is unclear. With the DNA end fitting TRBJ2-7 better, the J assignment may be wrong. The CDR3 runs 12 residues. Per germline, CDR1 SNHLY and CDR2 FYNNEI. CDR3 loop: CASKVARYEQYF. CDR3 in DNA: TGTGCCAGCAAGGTGGCACGGTACGAGCAGTACTTC.

The rearrangement links TRBV4-3 to TRBJ2-5; 7 positions agree with TRBD2. The CDR3 spans 15 residues. V shed 4 bases, J shed 2 bases, and the junction held 7 bases outside the gene matches. CDR1 and CDR2 from the germline V gene are LGHNA and YSLEER. The CDR3 here is CASSLFSSGQETQYF. The CDR3 DNA is TGCGCCAGCAGCCTTTTTTCTAGCGGACAAGAGACCCAGTACTTC.

This rearrangement joins TRBV29-1 to TRBJ2-7, with 7 bases lining up with TRBD1. The CDR3 totals 12 residues. J gave up 2 bases and V 6 bases, and 4 bases lay outside the gene matches. Germline CDR1 and CDR2: SQVTM and ANQGSEA. The CDR3 sequence is CSVETGTYEQYF. CDR3 DNA: TGCAGCGTCGAGACAGGGACCTACGAGCAGTACTTC.

The chain joins TRBV9 to TRBJ1-2; D call uncertain. This CDR3 is 16 amino acids long. Germline-derived CDR1 and CDR2 are SGDLS and YYNGEE. V shed 4 bases and J shed 7 bases, with 23 bases lying between them. The CDR3 is CASSFTGLGLGGGYTF. In nucleotides, the CDR3 is TGTGCCAGCAGCTTCACCGGCCTTGGGTTGGGTGGTGGCTACACCTTC.

The chain employs TRBV20-1 and TRBJ1-1, with 8 nucleotides matching TRBD1. Germline CDR1 reads DFQATT; CDR2 reads SNEGSKA (reference sequence). The CDR3 has 11 amino acids. Trimming at V came to 6 bases and at J to 6 bases, leaving 3 bases not matched to a gene. Here the CDR3 reads CSASQGAEAFF. The CDR3 DNA reads as TGCAGTGCGTCACAGGGGGCTGAAGCTTTCTTT.

The chain links TRBV2 to TRBJ2-1; TRBD1 might be the D (5 bases). This CDR3 comprises 13 residues. V was cut by 6 bases and J by 4 bases, with 10 bases left in between. Germline V lookup: CDR1 SNHLY, CDR2 FYNNEI. The CDR3 DNA follows: TGTGCCAGCAGCGAACCAGGGTACAATGAGCAGTTCTTC. Its protein is CASSEPGYNEQFF. The entire variable domain, with the rest obtained from reference TRBV2 and TRBJ2-1, is as follows: EPEVTQTPSHQVTQMGQEVILRCVPISNHLYFYWYRQILGQKVEFLVSFYNNEISEKSEIFDDQFSVERPDGSNFTLKIRSTKLEDSAMYFCASSEPGYNEQFFGPGTRLTVL.

The rearrangement links TRBV2 to TRBJ1-1, with D perhaps TRBD1 (6 bases). V was shortened by 3 bases and J by 4 bases, with 15 bases between the two germline ends. CDR3 length: 15 amino acids. Germline CDR1 is SNHLY and CDR2 is FYNNEI. This chain's CDR3 is CASSEQNRAGTEAFF. DNA for the CDR3: TGTGCCAGCAGTGAGCAGAACAGGGCGGGCACTGAAGCTTTCTTT.

This chain joins TRBV7-9 and TRBJ1-1; a weak D match, TRBD1 (6 bases). The CDR3 sequence is 15 residues long. Germline V gene sequence: CDR1 SEHNR, CDR2 FQNEAQ (reference sequence). V was shortened by 1 base and J by 0 bases, with 9 bases between the two germline ends. This chain's CDR3 is CASSLGDTLNTEAFF. CDR3 bases: TGTGCCAGCAGCTTAGGGGACACCTTGAACACTGAAGCTTTCTTT.

The rearrangement uses TRBV5-1 and TRBJ2-5; TRBD1 might be the D (5 bases). Trimming removed 7 bases from V and 5 bases from J, with 18 bases in between. The CDR3 is made up of 14 amino acids. CDR1 and CDR2 from the germline V gene are SGHRS and YFSETQ. DNA of the CDR3: TGCGCCAGCGGAAAGGACCGCCCAGGGGAGACCCAGTACTTC. Protein sequence: CASGKDRPGETQYF.

The gene calls are TRBV28 and TRBJ2-5; D may be TRBD1 or TRBD2 (5 bases each). The germline V gene encodes CDR1 MDHEN and CDR2 SYDVKM. The CDR3 loop spans 13 amino acids. Trimming stripped 2 bases from V and 5 bases from J, with 9 bases between. The CDR3 coding sequence is TGTGCCAGCAGTTTAGAGGGGTGGGAGACCCAGTACTTC. Protein sequence: CASSLEGWETQYF.

V and J are TRBV2 and TRBJ1-2; 8 positions agree with TRBD1. The J segment lost 6 bases and the V segment lost 2 bases, leaving 11 bases of the junction unmatched. Looked up from germline, CDR1 is SNHLY and CDR2 is FYNNEI. The CDR3 runs to 16 residues. The CDR3 spells CASSELPKTGDHGYTF. The CDR3 bases are TGTGCCAGCAGTGAACTACCGAAGACAGGGGACCATGGCTACACCTTC.

This clone has a handful of counts. V usage is TRBV27 and J usage is TRBJ2-7; 8 positions agree with TRBD2. The CDR3 sequence is 15 residues long. Germline lookup yields CDR1 MNHEY and CDR2 SMNVEV (reference sequence). The trim removed 2 bases at V and 5 bases at J, leaving 8 bases unmatched. The CDR3 DNA sequence: TGTGCCAGCAGTTTAAAAACGGGGGGGCTCGACGAGCAGTACTTC. It codes for CASSLKTGGLDEQYF.

V usage is TRBV19 and J usage is TRBJ2-1; 13 bases fit TRBD2. CDR1 and CDR2 from the germline V gene are LNHDA and SQIVND (reference sequence). Trimming took 5 bases from V and 9 from J; bases not matched to a gene: 4. The CDR3 has 14 residues. The CDR3 nucleotides read TGTGCCAGTAGTGTAACTAGCGGGGGGGCTGAGCAGTTCTTC. It encodes CASSVTSGGAEQFF.

The chain is built from TRBV28 and TRBJ2-7; 8 bases are shared with TRBD1. The CDR3 covers 14 residues. V shed 5 bases, J shed 7 bases, and the junction held 10 bases outside the gene matches. CDR1 and CDR2 from the germline V gene are MDHEN and SYDVKM. The DNA for the CDR3 is TGTGCCAGCAGTCGAACAGGGGGTCTGAGGGAGCAGTACTTC. As protein: CASSRTGGLREQYF.

This chain links TRBV7-8 with TRBJ1-1; TRBD1 matches at 11 bases. Trimming removed 6 bases from V and 5 bases from J; junction bases left unmatched: 5. Germline CDR1 SGHVS, CDR2 FQNEAQ. CDR3 length equals 14 residues. CDR3: CASRWGQGETEAFF. Here the CDR3 DNA reads TGTGCCAGCAGGTGGGGACAGGGGGAGACTGAAGCTTTCTTT.